The 5 T cell receptor beta chains in this list originate from one sample, sequenced in a study of T cells in Graves' hyperthyroidism and ophthalmopathy. Template material for amplifying TCR beta CDR3 regions consisted of RNA transcripts. First-round RT-PCR targeting the TCR CDR3 was performed with the HTBI primer set. A single record per CDR3 protein comes from TCRdb applying MiXCR to the multiplex PCR reads. Of approximately 330,000 distinct CDR3 sequences in the sample, about 20% were seen once. Sequencing was performed on blood. These receptors were taken from a woman aged 45-65 years with Graves' hyperthyroidism.

This clonotype was recorded a few times. This chain joins TRBV30 and TRBJ2-7; 10 bases agree with TRBD1. The V gene's germline CDR1 is GTSNPN and CDR2 SVGIG (reference sequence). This CDR3 contains 13 residues. The V and J ends lost 7 bases and 7 bases, in that order; junction bases with no gene match: 10. CDR3 bases: TGTGCCTTGGACCCTGGGACAGGGGATGAGCAGTACTTC. This translates into CALDPGTGDEQYF. Based on the CDR3 plus reference TRBV30 and TRBJ2-7, the full variable domain is SQTIHQWPATLVQPVGSPLSLECTVEGTSNPNLYWYRQAAGRGLQLLFYSVGIGQISSEVPQNLSASRPQDRQFILSSKKLLLSDSGFYLCALDPGTGDEQYFGPGTRLTVT.

The sample holds many counts of this clonotype. J is TRBJ1-5 and V is TRBV15; D call uncertain. CDR1 is LNHNV and CDR2 is YYDKDF in the germline V gene (reference sequence). V was trimmed by 2 bases and J by 0 bases, leaving 14 bases between them. The CDR3 runs to 17 residues. CDR3 amino acids: CATSRPSGEYSNQPQHF. The CDR3 region has the DNA TGTGCCACCAGCAGACCATCCGGAGAGTATAGCAATCAGCCCCAGCATTTT.

This clonotype was seen many times. The chain joins TRBV20-1 to TRBJ1-1; unclear D gene. The CDR3 is 11 residues long. V lost 6 bases and J lost 5, with 10 bases in between. Germline CDR1 DFQATT, CDR2 SNEGSKA (reference sequence). The CDR3 bases are TGCAGTGCGAGAACGGGGACTGAAGCTTTCTTT. Amino acids: CSARTGTEAFF.

The chain has TRBV18 and TRBJ2-3; D may correspond to TRBD1 or TRBD2 (5 bases each). CDR1 and CDR2 from the germline V gene are KGHSH and LQKENI. This CDR3 contains 16 residues. V lost 3 bases and J lost 4, with 17 bases in between. The CDR3 here is CASSPAFSGDPDTQYF. The DNA of the CDR3 is TGTGCCAGCTCACCCGCTTTTTCCGGGGACCCAGATACGCAGTATTTT.

This clonotype was seen at least ten times. The chain recombines TRBV20-1 with TRBJ2-1; 7 bases match TRBD1. The germline gives CDR1 DFQATT, CDR2 SNEGSKA (reference sequence). After removal of 5 bases from V and 7 bases from J, the junction contained 5 bases not matched to a gene. The CDR3 has 12 amino acids. CDR3 sequence (DNA): TGCAGTGCTCCAGGGGGTTTAAATGAGCAGTTCTTC. This translates into CSAPGGLNEQFF.